This T cell receptor (beta chain) was identified in a study of T cells in Graves' hyperthyroidism and ophthalmopathy. The CDR3 covers 16 residues. With 6 bases removed from V and 1 base from J, the gap between germline ends came to 13 bases. CDR1 MNHNS and CDR2 SASEGT come from the germline V gene. This clonotype was counted many times. TCR beta CDR3 regions were amplified from RNA transcripts. The HTBI primer set served for first-round RT-PCR of the TCR CDR3. In TCRdb, the multiplex PCR reads were re-called with MiXCR into one record per CDR3 protein. Found here are about 610,000 distinct CDR3 sequences, roughly a sixth of them singletons; the top ten hold less than 3.5%. In making diagnoses, clinical symptoms, serum thyroxine and TRAb, thyroid ultrasound and orbital computed tomography were all used.

The TCR sequence derives from a woman aged 40 to 55 with Graves' ophthalmopathy. The gene calls are TRBV6-1 and TRBJ2-6; the D gene is possibly TRBD2 (5 bases). Sample: blood. CDR3 coding DNA: TGTGCCAGCAGGTTCCCCCGAGGGTCTGGGGCCAACGTCCTGACTTTC. Encoded protein: CASRFPRGSGANVLTF.